This TCR beta chain was identified in a study of blood T cell repertoires in COVID-19. Between the trimmed V and J ends, which lost 1 base and 2 bases, there was a span of 14 bases. The CDR3 is 16 amino acids. CDR1 and CDR2 (germline): SGHNT, YENEEA. It was within 2 weeks before study entry that exposed participants met a COVID-19 case. Repertoires were generated with immunoSEQ multiplex PCR, while TCRdb's copy carries only in-frame clones and drops some. The data hold roughly 200,000 clones, with approximately 86% observed a single time. This TCR was sampled from a woman younger than 45 who had been exposed to COVID-19. This chain links TRBV11-3 with TRBJ1-1; a weak D match, TRBD1 (6 bases). The sample was PBMCs or T cells enriched from blood (not recorded which). In DNA, the CDR3 is TGTGCCAGCAGCTTAGGGGGGCTACAGGGAAACACTGAAGCTTTCTTT. Protein sequence: CASSLGGLQGNTEAFF.